Below are 9 T cell receptor beta chains sequenced from a single sample in a study of T cell repertoires in cytomegalovirus infection. What these receptors recognize is not known. TCRdb ran MiXCR on the reads and lists one entry per CDR3 protein. Seen here are 800,000 to 950,000 distinct CDR3 sequences, about 31% observed once, and the top ten hold around 12%. The source was cultured CD8+ T cells from PBMCs, collected from culture after CMV antigen stimulation. These receptors all stem from a human donor in good health (CMV status not recorded). Some clones in this sample may be carry-over from other donors' samples.

The genes are TRBV6-5 and TRBJ1-2, with 7 nucleotides matching TRBD1. This CDR3 spans 13 amino acids. V gave up 10 bases and J gave up 2 bases; unmatched junction bases: 7. In germline, CDR1 is MNHEY, CDR2 SVGAGI. CDR3 coding DNA: TGTGCCACAGTCCGGACAGGAAACTATGGCTACACCTTC. Amino acids: CATVRTGNYGYTF.

The chain uses TRBV19 and TRBJ1-1, with D hard to call. Germline V CDR1 and CDR2: LNHDA, SQIVND (reference sequence). The CDR3 contains 13 residues. Trimming shortened V by 3 bases and J by 1 base, and 6 bases separated the two germline ends. CDR3 in amino acids: CASSMSQNTEAFF. The CDR3 coding sequence is TGTGCCAGTAGTATGAGCCAGAACACTGAAGCTTTCTTT. The variable domain in full, with the rest retrieved from reference TRBV19 and TRBJ1-1, is DGGITQSPKYLFRKEGQNVTLSCEQNLNHDAMYWYRQDPGQGLRLIYYSQIVNDFQKGDIAEGYSVSREKKESFPLTVTSAQKNPTAFYLCASSMSQNTEAFFGQGTRLTVV.

In this sample, this clonotype turned up a few times. This chain uses TRBV10-3 with TRBJ2-1, with a weak D call TRBD1 (5 bases). The ends were cut back, 5 bases at V and 6 bases at J, with 17 bases in the middle. The germline gives CDR1 ENHRY, CDR2 SYGVKD. This CDR3 spans 15 amino acids. The CDR3 here is CAISKYQGSSNEQFF. CDR3 bases: TGTGCCATCAGTAAATATCAGGGTTCTAGCAATGAGCAGTTCTTC.

Only a few counts were recorded for this clonotype. The genes are TRBV15 and TRBJ1-2; D may be TRBD1 (5 bases). Trimming removed 5 bases from V and 3 bases from J, with 16 bases in between. Germline loops: CDR1 LNHNV, CDR2 YYDKDF (reference sequence). The CDR3 sequence is 15 residues long. The DNA of the CDR3 is TGTGCCACCAGCCTAAGGGCAGGGCAGGACTATGGCTACACCTTC. Its protein is CATSLRAGQDYGYTF.

This clonotype appeared many times. The chain links TRBV7-2 to TRBJ2-3; D not resolved. CDR3 length equals 15 residues. Germline V lookup: CDR1 SGHTA, CDR2 FQGNSA. With 1 base removed from V and 3 bases from J, the gap between germline ends came to 11 bases. The CDR3 DNA sequence: TGTGCCAGCAGCTTAGATAGGGCTAGGACAGATACGCAGTATTTT. Protein: CASSLDRARTDTQYF.

This clonotype was seen only a few times. The chain combines TRBV19 with TRBJ2-2, with D tentatively TRBD2 (7 bases). In germline, CDR1 is LNHDA, CDR2 SQIVND (reference sequence). This CDR3 spans 16 amino acids. Trimming removed 4 bases from V and 8 bases from J, with 20 bases in between. CDR3 DNA: TGTGCCAGTAGTACACAGGGAGGGGGTAACCAGGGGGAGCTGTTTTTT. Protein sequence: CASSTQGGGNQGELFF.

This clonotype was observed a handful of times. CDR3 nucleotides: TGTGCCAGCAGCTTCCAGGGTCGCAGCTATGGCTACACCTTC. Its protein product is CASSFQGRSYGYTF. The V and J genes are TRBV7-9 and TRBJ1-2, with D perhaps matching TRBD1 (5 bases). V lost 3 bases and J 4 bases, leaving 12 bases between the germline ends. Germline lookup yields CDR1 SEHNR and CDR2 FQNEAQ (reference sequence). This CDR3 is built from 14 residues. The variable domain in full, completed from reference TRBV7-9 and TRBJ1-2, reads DTGVSQNPRHKITKRGQNVTFRCDPISEHNRLYWYRQTLGQGPEFLTYFQNEAQLEKSRLLSDRFSAERPKGSFSTLEIQRTEQGDSAMYLCASSFQGRSYGYTFGSGTRLTVV.

This clonotype was picked up one time. The chain couples TRBV7-8 to TRBJ2-7; TRBD2 is a possible D gene (6 bases). This CDR3 is 13 amino acids long. The germline V and J ends were trimmed by 2 bases and 5 bases, with 10 bases remaining between them. Germline CDR1 and CDR2: SGHVS and FQNEAQ. CDR3 sequence (DNA): TGTGCCAGCAGCTTAATTTCGGGAGACGAGCAGTACTTC. Its translation is CASSLISGDEQYF. The full variable domain, its missing parts supplied by reference TRBV7-8 and TRBJ2-7, is GAGVSQSPRYKVAKRGQDVALRCDPISGHVSLFWYQQALGQGPEFLTYFQNEAQLDKSGLPSDRFFAERPEGSVSTLKIQRTQQEDSAVYLCASSLISGDEQYFGPGTRLTVT.

This chain uses TRBV6-6 with TRBJ2-3; a possible D gene is TRBD2 (5 bases). Germline values: CDR1 MNHNY, CDR2 SVGAGI (reference sequence). V lost 8 bases and J lost 11, with 23 bases in between. CDR3 size: 14 residues. Here the CDR3 DNA reads TGTGCCAGCTCACAGCAGTTAAGACGGGGTGAGCAGTATTTT. It translates to CASSQQLRRGEQYF.